These 19 T cell receptor beta chains share one sample of origin, sequenced in a study of regulatory T cells in long-lasting Graves disease. Arm-PCR of CDR3 regions and iRepertoire HTBI primers were used to build TCR beta libraries. MiXCR, applied by TCRdb to the multiplex PCR reads, yields one record per CDR3 protein. Among a few hundred thousand distinct CDR3 sequences listed, around 23% were seen once. Indicated time point: persistent/refractory GD, antithyroid drugs over 5 years with positive TRAb. Generation of the TCR library employed RNA extracted from PBMCs. Sequencing used peripheral blood mononuclear cells (PBMCs), obtained when the disease was refractory, from a patient treated with antithyroid drugs. These receptors came from a middle-aged woman with Graves disease.

This clonotype has ten or more counts. The chain links TRBV29-1 to TRBJ2-5; 8 nucleotides line up with TRBD1. The CDR3 has 13 amino acids. The germline V gene has CDR1 SQVTM and CDR2 ANQGSEA. V was clipped by 5 bases and J by 5 bases; unmatched bases: 7. CDR3 DNA: TGCAGCGTTAACGGACAGGGAGGCGAGACCCAGTACTTC. This codes for CSVNGQGGETQYF.

The chain uses TRBV5-1 and TRBJ2-7; possibly TRBD1 for D (6 bases). V was pared by 4 bases and J by 5 bases, with 13 bases between. The CDR3 is 13 amino acids. Germline V gene lookup returns CDR1 SGHRS and CDR2 YFSETQ. The CDR3 DNA is TGCGCCAGCAGCCTCCAAACAGGGCACGAGCAGTACTTC. It codes for CASSLQTGHEQYF.

The chain is built from TRBV28 and TRBJ2-3; D might be TRBD1 (6 bases). Looked up from germline, CDR1 is MDHEN and CDR2 is SYDVKM. With 10 bases removed from V and 0 bases from J, the gap between germline ends came to 8 bases. This CDR3 region has 12 residues. This CDR3 is CAIGGSTDTQYF. DNA of the CDR3: TGTGCCATAGGGGGTAGCACAGATACGCAGTATTTT.

This clonotype appeared a few times. V and J are TRBV7-6 and TRBJ2-2; 7 bases map to TRBD1. The CDR3 is made up of 17 amino acids. Trimming cost V 5 bases and J 2 bases; bases outside gene matches: 11. The germline V gene encodes CDR1 SGHVS and CDR2 FNYEAQ. Here the CDR3 reads CASSGGPGQLNTGELFF. Written as DNA, the CDR3 is TGTGCCAGCAGCGGGGGACCGGGACAGCTAAACACCGGGGAGCTGTTTTTT.

This clonotype was seen at least ten times. The V and J genes are TRBV28 and TRBJ2-2; 8 bases fit TRBD2. The germline gives CDR1 MDHEN, CDR2 SYDVKM. This CDR3 comprises 20 residues. Trimming at V came to 7 bases and at J to 1 base, leaving 20 bases not matched to a gene. The CDR3 is CASTHPEGYSGIRNTGELFF. CDR3 in DNA: TGTGCCAGCACCCACCCTGAAGGGTATAGCGGGATTCGGAACACCGGGGAGCTGTTTTTT.

This chain links TRBV7-9 with TRBJ2-3; a weak D match, TRBD2 (5 bases). Per the germline V gene, CDR1 is SEHNR and CDR2 is FQNEAQ (reference sequence). This CDR3 has 17 amino acids. Trimming left V 5 bases short and J 1 base short, with 19 bases between. CDR3 sequence reads: CASSPNPPGLGTDTQYF. Here the CDR3 DNA reads TGTGCCAGCAGCCCCAATCCCCCCGGACTTGGCACAGATACGCAGTATTTT. The variable domain in full, with the rest retrieved from reference TRBV7-9 and TRBJ2-3, is DTGVSQNPRHKITKRGQNVTFRCDPISEHNRLYWYRQTLGQGPEFLTYFQNEAQLEKSRLLSDRFSAERPKGSFSTLEIQRTEQGDSAMYLCASSPNPPGLGTDTQYFGPGTRLTVL.

This clonotype was seen more than once but under ten times. The chain combines TRBV6-1 with TRBJ1-1; D remains unclear. Looked up from germline, CDR1 is MNHNS and CDR2 is SASEGT. The CDR3 sequence is 14 residues long. Between the trimmed V and J ends, which lost 5 bases and 6 bases, there was a span of 16 bases. The CDR3 sequence is CASSKTTLTPEAFF. The CDR3 DNA follows: TGTGCCAGCAGTAAGACAACCCTAACCCCTGAAGCTTTCTTT.

The rearrangement links TRBV19 to TRBJ1-1; maybe TRBD1 (5 bases). The V end lost 3 bases, the J end lost 2 bases, and 13 bases lay between the germline ends. The CDR3 runs 15 residues. The germline V gene encodes CDR1 LNHDA and CDR2 SQIVND (reference sequence). The CDR3 nucleotides are TGTGCCAGTAGTATGCCGGGGACTCGTAACACTGAAGCTTTCTTT. This codes for CASSMPGTRNTEAFF.

This clonotype was counted ten times or more. The genes are TRBV28 and TRBJ2-7; D not certain. The CDR3 sequence is 14 residues long. Germline CDR1 MDHEN, CDR2 SYDVKM. Deletions cut 1 base from V and 4 bases from J, with 11 bases between. CDR3 in DNA: TGTGCCAGCAGTTTATCGGGCGGCCCTTACGAGCAGTACTTC. Encoded protein: CASSLSGGPYEQYF.

Ten or more counts support this clonotype. This rearrangement joins TRBV2 to TRBJ2-2; no clear D gene. CDR1 and CDR2 (germline): SNHLY, FYNNEI. V was cut by 4 bases and J by 6 bases, with 9 bases left in between. The CDR3 covers 13 residues. The CDR3 reads CASSGRQPGELFF. In DNA, the CDR3 is TGTGCCAGCAGTGGCCGACAACCCGGGGAGCTGTTTTTT.

J is TRBJ2-1 and V is TRBV6-5, with 13 bases lining up with TRBD2. This CDR3 has 14 residues. Trimming at V came to 4 bases and at J to 9 bases, leaving 3 bases not matched to a gene. In germline, CDR1 is MNHEY, CDR2 SVGAGI. In DNA, the CDR3 is TGTGCCAGCAGTTGGACTAGCGGGAGTGGTGAGCAGTTCTTC. Translation gives CASSWTSGSGEQFF.

This clonotype was picked up many times. The rearrangement joins TRBV10-1 to TRBJ1-5, with D perhaps matching TRBD1 (5 bases). The germline CDR1 and CDR2 sequences are WNHNN and SYGVQD (reference sequence). V shed 2 bases and J shed 4 bases, with 9 bases lying between them. This CDR3 is built from 14 residues. For the CDR3, the DNA is TGCGCCAGCAGTGAGGGGGCAGGTAATCAGCCCCAGCATTTT. Protein: CASSEGAGNQPQHF.

In this sample, this clonotype turned up many times. The chain has TRBV6-2 or TRBV6-3 and TRBJ1-2; no clear D. V was pared by 0 bases and J by 7 bases, with 9 bases between. The germline gives CDR1 MNHEY, CDR2 SVGEGT. The CDR3 length is 13 residues. The CDR3 DNA is TGTGCCAGCAGTTACTCAAGTGGTGGTGGCTACACCTTC. Protein: CASSYSSGGGYTF.

In this sample, this clonotype turned up many times. V gene TRBV28 combines with J gene TRBJ1-4, with TRBD1 matching 8 bases. The trim removed 10 bases at V and 7 bases at J, leaving 8 bases unmatched. The CDR3 totals 13 residues. Germline values: CDR1 MDHEN, CDR2 SYDVKM. The CDR3 protein is CATETGAREKLFF. The CDR3 bases are TGTGCCACGGAGACAGGGGCACGTGAAAAACTGTTTTTT.

CDR3 sequence reads: CASSFGTSQPGTQYF. The CDR3 DNA reads as TGCGCCAGCAGCTTCGGGACTTCCCAGCCCGGGACCCAGTACTTC. The chain recombines TRBV10-2 with TRBJ2-5; maybe TRBD2 (6 bases). Germline-derived CDR1 and CDR2 are WSHSY and SAAADI. The CDR3 is 15 residues long. V was shortened by 6 bases and J by 7 bases, with 21 bases between the two germline ends.

On this clonotype itself: Being one base from a much bigger clone, this may be a read error. This is likely a read error, given that the CDR3 carries no conserved phenylalanine or tryptophan at its end. This chain links TRBV28 with TRBJ1-5; D possibly corresponds to TRBD1 (5 bases). The CDR3 length is 15 residues. Germline V gene sequence: CDR1 MDHEN, CDR2 SYDVKM. With 6 bases removed from V and 1 base from J, the gap between germline ends came to 13 bases. The DNA for the CDR3 is TGTGCCAGCAGAAGGCCCCGACAGAGCAATCAGCCCCAGCATTCT. Its protein product is CASRRPRQSNQPQHS.

This clonotype appeared many times. The chain joins TRBV24-1 to TRBJ1-5; weak D call: TRBD1 (5 bases). The CDR3 spans 13 residues. CDR1 and CDR2 from the germline V gene are KGHDR and SFDVKD. The ends were cut back, 9 bases at V and 2 bases at J, with 10 bases in the middle. CDR3 sequence reads: CATGGEGNQPQHF. CDR3 nucleotides: TGTGCCACCGGGGGAGAGGGCAATCAGCCCCAGCATTTT.

The chain employs TRBV6-1 and TRBJ2-7; 12 bases are shared with TRBD1. Unmatched junction bases numbered 6, after V lost 7 bases and J lost 2 bases. This CDR3 is 15 amino acids long. The V gene's germline CDR1 is MNHNS and CDR2 SASEGT. The CDR3 DNA reads TGTGCCAGCACAACCGGGACAGGGGGCCCCTACGAGCAGTACTTC. Translating it yields CASTTGTGGPYEQYF.

This clonotype came up many times. This rearrangement joins TRBV28 to TRBJ1-2; no reliable D call. Per the germline V gene, CDR1 is MDHEN and CDR2 is SYDVKM. Trimming stripped 3 bases from V and 4 bases from J, with 6 bases between. The CDR3 contains 12 residues. The chain's CDR3 is CASSLGFYGYTF. For the CDR3, the DNA is TGTGCCAGCAGTTTGGGTTTCTATGGCTACACCTTC.